The 21 T cell receptor beta chains presented below share a single source sample, sequenced in a study of cytomegalovirus exposure and HLA in healthy donors. Primers for the PCR totalled 60 Vbeta and 13 Jbeta. Clones were sequenced by immunoSEQ multiplex PCR, and TCRdb holds only the in-frame ones, with some missing. The sample holds over 100,000 clones, 75% to 90% seen once. The sequenced sample was PBMCs. These receptors came from a woman aged 45-65 years in good health and CMV-seropositive.

The V and J genes are TRBV27 and TRBJ2-1; 7 bases agree with TRBD2. Germline values: CDR1 MNHEY, CDR2 SMNVEV (reference sequence). This CDR3 is built from 13 residues. V trimming: 10 bases; J trimming: 7 bases; junction bases outside the gene matches: 10. CDR3 coding DNA: TGTGCCACCTCGGGACTACGTAAAAATGAGCAGTTCTTC. It yields the protein CATSGLRKNEQFF.

The chain combines TRBV5-8 with TRBJ2-1; D perhaps matches TRBD2 (5 bases). This CDR3 spans 14 amino acids. Germline CDR1 and CDR2: SGHTS and YDEGEE. Trimming pared 1 base from V and 2 bases from J, leaving 7 bases between. In DNA form, the CDR3 reads TGTGCCAGCAGCTTGTTGCGGGCCTACAATGAGCAGTTCTTC. It specifies CASSLLRAYNEQFF.

The chain joins TRBV6-1 to TRBJ2-7; D possibly corresponds to TRBD1 (6 bases). The germline gives CDR1 MNHNS, CDR2 SASEGT. CDR3 length: 14 amino acids. Trimming cost V 1 base and J 4 bases, with 11 bases left between them. In nucleotides, the CDR3 is TGTGCCAGCAGTGAAGACAACAGGGTTTACGAGCAGTACTTC. Amino acids: CASSEDNRVYEQYF.

This chain joins TRBV7-8 and TRBJ2-5; no clear D. The J call may be mistaken, given a closer DNA end match to TRBJ2-7. The CDR3 is made up of 13 amino acids. Looked up from germline, CDR1 is SGHVS and CDR2 is FQNEAQ. In nucleotides, the CDR3 is TGTGCCAGCAGCCGAAGTCCCCCCTACGAGCAGTACTTC. It codes for CASSRSPPYEQYF.

The chain employs TRBV7-2 and TRBJ2-3; tentatively, D is TRBD2 (6 bases). The V gene's germline CDR1 is SGHTA and CDR2 FQGNSA. V was pared by 1 base and J by 2 bases, with 13 bases between. The CDR3 covers 16 residues. As DNA, the CDR3 is TGTGCCAGCAGCTTAGGTATTGGAGGGCACACAGATACGCAGTATTTT. Translated: CASSLGIGGHTDTQYF.

The chain recombines TRBV18 with TRBJ2-7; a possible D gene is TRBD2 (5 bases). The CDR3 runs 14 residues. In germline, CDR1 is KGHSH, CDR2 LQKENI. Trimming shortened V by 8 bases and J by 0 bases, and 14 bases separated the two germline ends. The CDR3 DNA reads TGTGCCAGCCCGGGGTGGAGGTTCTCCTACGAGCAGTACTTC. The encoded protein is CASPGWRFSYEQYF.

This chain uses TRBV15 with TRBJ2-5; 10 bases fit TRBD2. Germline CDR1 and CDR2: LNHNV and YYDKDF (reference sequence). The CDR3 extends over 19 amino acids. Trimming at V came to 1 base and at J to 3 bases, leaving 14 bases not matched to a gene. Written as DNA, the CDR3 is TGTGCCACCAGCAGAGGGTTTGGGGGGCTAGCGGGGGCCAAAGAGACCCAGTACTTC. It is translated as CATSRGFGGLAGAKETQYF.

The genes are TRBV7-9 and TRBJ2-7, with D perhaps matching TRBD2 (6 bases). V lost 3 bases and J 7 bases, leaving 13 bases between the germline ends. CDR1 and CDR2 (germline): SEHNR, FQNEAQ (reference sequence). This CDR3 contains 13 residues. As DNA, the CDR3 is TGTGCCAGCAGCTTTGGGGGGACGGGGGAGCAGTACTTC. It is translated as CASSFGGTGEQYF.

The chain has TRBV5-8 and TRBJ2-5; TRBD1 agrees at 7 bases. J was trimmed by 3 bases and V by 2 bases; bases with no gene match: 1. The CDR3 covers 13 residues. From germline, CDR1 is SGHTS and CDR2 YDEGEE. For the CDR3, the DNA is TGTGCCAGCAGCTTCGGACAGGAAGAGACCCAGTACTTC. As protein: CASSFGQEETQYF.

The genes are TRBV2 and TRBJ1-1; weak D call: TRBD1 (6 bases). Trimming left V 5 bases short and J 4 bases short, with 8 bases between. The CDR3 covers 12 residues. Germline V gene lookup returns CDR1 SNHLY and CDR2 FYNNEI. The CDR3, as DNA: TGTGCCAGCAGTACCAGGGGCACTGAAGCTTTCTTT. Amino acids: CASSTRGTEAFF.

V and J are TRBV6-5 and TRBJ1-2, with D possibly TRBD1 on 5 matching bases. The ends were cut back, 2 bases at V and 7 bases at J, with 17 bases in the middle. The V gene's germline CDR1 is MNHEY and CDR2 SVGAGI. This CDR3 comprises 15 residues. For the CDR3, the DNA is TGTGCCAGCAGTTACCCAACGACGGGGGGGATTGGCTACACCTTC. Its translation: CASSYPTTGGIGYTF.

The rearrangement joins TRBV7-2 to TRBJ1-4; the match to TRBD1 covers 9 bases. The CDR3 is 16 amino acids. CDR1 and CDR2 (germline): SGHTA, FQGNSA. Trimming at V came to 5 bases and at J to 6 bases, leaving 10 bases not matched to a gene. CDR3 amino acids: CASSLGGWTGDEKLFF. The CDR3 DNA sequence: TGTGCCAGCAGCCTCGGCGGCTGGACAGGGGATGAAAAACTGTTTTTT.

This clone has more than one count but fewer than ten. The CDR3 region is CASSLQNTEAFF. The CDR3 bases are TGTGCCAGCAGCTTACAGAACACTGAAGCTTTCTTT. The chain combines TRBV7-9 with TRBJ1-1; no clear D gene. There are 12 residues in the CDR3. Trimming pared 2 bases from V and 1 base from J, leaving 2 bases between. Germline values: CDR1 SEHNR, CDR2 FQNEAQ (reference sequence).

The CDR3 DNA sequence: TGTGCCACATCCTGGAGTGGGGAGAACTATGGCTACACCTTC. Translating it yields CATSWSGENYGYTF. The chain links TRBV19 to TRBJ1-2; D unclear. Germline CDR1 LNHDA, CDR2 SQIVND (reference sequence). Deletions cut 10 bases from V and 2 bases from J, with 17 bases between. This CDR3 has 14 amino acids.

This clone came up once. The chain couples TRBV2 to TRBJ2-5, with 8 bases lining up with TRBD2. Germline loops: CDR1 SNHLY, CDR2 FYNNEI. The ends lost 2 bases at V and 5 bases at J; junction bases unmatched: 13. The CDR3 extends over 17 amino acids. CDR3 in DNA: TGTGCCAGCAGTGAAACTGGACTAGCATTCCTTTCGGAGACCCAGTACTTC. Protein: CASSETGLAFLSETQYF.

The V gene is TRBV28, the J gene TRBJ2-1, with 11 positions matching TRBD2. The germline gives CDR1 MDHEN, CDR2 SYDVKM. The V and J ends lost 4 bases and 2 bases, in that order; junction bases with no gene match: 1. CDR3 length: 15 residues. The CDR3 DNA sequence: TGTGCCAGCAGTTCGACTAGCGGGACCTACAATGAGCAGTTCTTC. This sequence encodes CASSSTSGTYNEQFF.

V is TRBV9 and J is TRBJ2-1; D is perhaps TRBD2 (5 bases). Deletions cut 0 bases from V and 4 bases from J, with 14 bases between. Germline V gene sequence: CDR1 SGDLS, CDR2 YYNGEE. This CDR3 contains 16 residues. CDR3 DNA: TGTGCCAGCAGCGTAGAAGGCCCGGGGTGGTACAATGAGCAGTTCTTC. Translation gives CASSVEGPGWYNEQFF.

The chain is built from TRBV6-5 and TRBJ2-7; TRBD2 aligns across 10 bases. The germline V gene encodes CDR1 MNHEY and CDR2 SVGAGI. The V gene end was trimmed by 3 bases and the J gene end by 2 bases; junction bases not matched to a gene: 4. There are 15 residues in the CDR3. CDR3: CASSYRTSGTYEQYF. The CDR3 DNA is TGTGCCAGCAGTTATAGAACTAGCGGGACCTACGAGCAGTACTTC.

The chain uses TRBV2 and TRBJ2-5, with 13 nucleotides matching TRBD2. The DNA end is more similar to TRBJ2-7, so the J call may be wrong. Per germline, CDR1 SNHLY and CDR2 FYNNEI. The CDR3 sequence is 14 residues long. The CDR3 DNA follows: TGTGCCAGCGACGGGACTAGCGGGATGGGCGAGCAGTACTTC. Amino acids: CASDGTSGMGEQYF.

The J gene is TRBJ1-6, the V gene TRBV18; 8 bases map to TRBD1. Germline CDR1 KGHSH, CDR2 LQKENI. Trimming cost V 3 bases and J 13 bases; bases outside gene matches: 11. There are 15 residues in the CDR3. The CDR3 DNA reads as TGTGCCAGCTCACCGTCCCGGGACAGGATTGCGCCCCTCCACTTT. Its translation: CASSPSRDRIAPLHF.

This chain uses TRBV27 with TRBJ1-6; D perhaps matches TRBD1 (5 bases). Germline V CDR1 and CDR2: MNHEY, SMNVEV (reference sequence). The CDR3 covers 16 residues. V gave up 4 bases and J gave up 6 bases, with 16 bases separating them. CDR3 nucleotide sequence: TGTGCCAGCAGTTCCCGGGGCAGGGAGGGTAATTCACCCCTCCACTTT. Encoded protein: CASSSRGREGNSPLHF.